This record looks at one TCR beta chain sequence and its context. Its antigen is unknown. Trimming removed 8 bases from V and 4 bases from J, with 17 bases in between. This CDR3 region has 15 residues. Germline lookup yields CDR1 MNHEY and CDR2 SMNVEV (reference sequence). Sequencing used immunoSEQ multiplex PCR; TCRdb keeps in-frame clones, though not all of them. The table includes around 45,000 clones, around 81% detected once. The sample is drawn from a study of vaccination effects on CD4 cells after COVID-19. Within the ViraFEST assay, antigen-specific CD4+ T cells underwent expansion with viral peptide pools prior to sequencing. Cells that had been cultured for approximately eleven days were the source of isolated CD4+ T cells. The vaccine recipients had no prior SARS-CoV-2 infection, with negative nucleocapsid antibodies. Wells of 1.5 million to 2 million PBMC each were grown with roughly 10 IU/ml IL-2 and roughly 10 ug/ml peptides.

The specimen was CD4+ T cells from PBMCs cultured with SARS-CoV-2 spike peptides, collected before COVID-19 vaccination. The source is a human donor who received a COVID-19 vaccine. The chain couples TRBV27 to TRBJ2-2; maybe TRBD1 (5 bases). In DNA, the CDR3 is TGTGCCAGCGGCGACCGAGGAAGGGGCACCGGGGAGCTGTTTTTT. Residues: CASGDRGRGTGELFF.